The rows below give T cell receptor beta chains drawn from one sample of a study of T cell responses to AZD1222 COVID-19 vaccine. Profiled with immunoSEQ multiplex PCR; TCRdb holds only in-frame clones, not every one. The sample records under 100,000 clones, 80% to 90% being singletons. This sample comprised peripheral blood, obtained 28 days after the second AZD1222 dose. Receptors originate from an adult who received the AZD1222 COVID-19 vaccine. CDR3s include the opening cysteine and the closing phenylalanine or tryptophan. A D gene is named only where the DNA matches it firmly. Size is omitted from some rows. Given values are once, few, many or a class for expanded clones.

J gene: TRBJ2-2; D gene: TRBD2; clone size: -; V gene: TRBV7-7; CDR3 protein: CASSLREGTGELFF; CDR3 DNA: TGTGCTAGCAGCTTGAGGGAGGGTACCGGGGAGCTGTTTTTT
J gene: TRBJ1-2; D gene: TRBD1; clone size: -; V gene: TRBV6-5; CDR3 protein: CASRTGTGDFYGYTF; CDR3 DNA: TGTGCCAGCAGGACCGGGACAGGGGACTTCTATGGCTACACCTTC
J gene: TRBJ2-1; D gene: -; clone size: -; V gene: TRBV18; CDR3 protein: CASSRIDEQFF; CDR3 DNA: TGTGCCAGCTCCCGCATCGATGAGCAGTTCTTC
J gene: TRBJ1-4; D gene: TRBD1; clone size: -; V gene: TRBV7-2; CDR3 protein: CASSSGGLNEKLFF; CDR3 DNA: TGTGCCAGCAGCTCAGGGGGCCTCAATGAAAAACTGTTTTTT
J gene: TRBJ2-7; D gene: TRBD1; clone size: -; V gene: TRBV13; CDR3 protein: CASSLFDLDRGSPYEQYF; CDR3 DNA: TGTGCCAGCAGCTTATTCGACCTCGACAGGGGATCTCCCTACGAGCAGTACTTC
J gene: TRBJ1-2; D gene: TRBD1; clone size: few; V gene: TRBV7-9; CDR3 protein: CASSLHRTGDGYTF; CDR3 DNA: TGTGCCAGCAGCTTGCACCGGACAGGAGATGGCTACACCTTC
J gene: TRBJ1-2; D gene: -; clone size: once; V gene: TRBV18; CDR3 protein: CASSPAWETYGYTF; CDR3 DNA: TGTGCCAGCTCACCGGCGTGGGAGACCTATGGCTACACCTTC
J gene: TRBJ1-5; D gene: TRBD1; clone size: few; V gene: TRBV4-3; CDR3 protein: CASSQETGGSQHF; CDR3 DNA: TGCGCCAGCAGCCAAGAGACAGGGGGGTCCCAGCATTTT
J gene: TRBJ2-7; D gene: -; clone size: once; V gene: TRBV3-1/TRBV3-2; CDR3 protein: CASSQESNSYEQYF; CDR3 DNA: TGTGCCAGCAGCCAAGAGTCCAACTCCTACGAGCAGTACTTC
J gene: TRBJ1-2; D gene: -; clone size: -; V gene: TRBV5-4; CDR3 protein: CASSTDYYGYTF; CDR3 DNA: TGTGCCAGCAGCACCGACTACTATGGCTACACCTTC
J gene: TRBJ1-1; D gene: -; clone size: -; V gene: TRBV6-5; CDR3 protein: CASSSGQLLSNTEAFF; CDR3 DNA: TGTGCCAGCAGTTCGGGTCAACTCCTTTCTAACACTGAAGCTTTCTTT
J gene: TRBJ1-2; D gene: TRBD1; clone size: once; V gene: TRBV24-1; CDR3 protein: CATSDSRTGHGYTF; CDR3 DNA: TGTGCCACCAGTGATTCCCGGACAGGGCATGGCTACACCTTC
J gene: TRBJ1-2; D gene: -; clone size: -; V gene: TRBV25-1; CDR3 protein: CASSEQGRAYGYTF; CDR3 DNA: TGTGCCAGCAGTGAACAGGGGAGAGCCTATGGCTACACCTTC